This T cell receptor beta chain was documented in a study of identical twins. Overall study findings and caveats: For cord blood, abundant beta clonotypes had fewer insertions, unlike memory repertoires, which showed none.

Trimming cost V 6 bases and J 9 bases, with 15 bases left between them. CDR3 length: 13 amino acids. A single record per CDR3 protein comes from TCRdb applying MiXCR to the 5' RACE reads. This table holds approximately 260,000 distinct CDR3 sequences, more than 12% found once. This clonotype was counted between two and nine times. Its antigen is not known. The rearrangement links TRBV12-3 or TRBV12-4 to TRBJ2-1; D possibly corresponds to TRBD2 (6 bases). Sequences were obtained from memory (CD45RO+) T cells sorted from blood. This clonotype originated in a woman younger than 30 in good health. The CDR3 coding sequence is TGTGCCAGCAGGGGGGGAGAATTTGGTGAGCAGTTCTTC. Encoded protein: CASRGGEFGEQFF.